Following are 23 T cell receptor beta chains from one sample sequenced in a study of blood T cell repertoires in COVID-19. Only in-frame clones appear in the TCRdb table, and some are missing; sequencing was by immunoSEQ multiplex PCR. The table lists about 110,000 clones, over 75% of them singletons. Sequenced input: peripheral blood. These receptors all stem from a woman aged 70 to 79 with acute or convalescent COVID-19.

This clone was picked up many times. The J gene is TRBJ2-2, the V gene TRBV9, with TRBD1 as a possible D gene (6 bases). This CDR3 contains 14 residues. Trimming removed 0 bases from V and 4 bases from J, with 7 bases in between. CDR1 is SGDLS, CDR2 YYNGEE, per germline. The CDR3 protein is CASSVEGGTGELFF. CDR3 nucleotides: TGTGCCAGCAGCGTAGAAGGGGGCACCGGGGAGCTGTTTTTT.

The chain carries TRBV28 and TRBJ2-2; 7 bases are shared with TRBD2. Germline-derived CDR1 and CDR2 are MDHEN and SYDVKM. This CDR3 spans 17 amino acids. J gave up 9 bases and V 6 bases, and 19 bases lay outside the gene matches. CDR3 coding DNA: TGTGCCAGCAGCGGGGGGTCGGCGGGTCTCAGATCCAGGGAGCTGTTTTTT. It is translated as CASSGGSAGLRSRELFF.

The V call is TRBV24-1, the J call TRBJ2-3; TRBD1 might be the D (6 bases). The V gene lost 3 bases and the J gene lost 1 base, with 16 bases spanning the gap. Germline V gene lookup returns CDR1 KGHDR and CDR2 SFDVKD. CDR3 length equals 17 residues. The CDR3, as DNA: TGTGCCACCAGTGATCCCTCACAGGGATTGGGCACAGATACGCAGTATTTT. It encodes CATSDPSQGLGTDTQYF.

This clone was detected once. The chain's CDR3 is CASSFNTPPRAPGGSPSTDTQYF. Written as DNA, the CDR3 is TGTGCCAGCAGCTTCAATACCCCCCCAAGAGCCCCGGGCGGGAGCCCTAGCACAGATACGCAGTATTTT. The chain couples TRBV12-1 to TRBJ2-3; TRBD2 reflects the table's D call only, with no check against the DNA. TRBV12-1 is labeled a pseudogene. The CDR3 is 23 residues long.

The CDR3 spells CASKTGIEYNEQFF. The CDR3 nucleotides are TGTGCCAGTAAAACCGGGATTGAATACAATGAGCAGTTCTTC. This chain connects TRBV19 to TRBJ2-1, with a possible D match to TRBD2 (5 bases). The V gene lost 7 bases and the J gene lost 4 bases, with 14 bases spanning the gap. The CDR3 consists of 14 residues. CDR1 is LNHDA and CDR2 is SQIVND in the germline V gene (reference sequence).

The chain joins TRBV11-2 to TRBJ2-5; 7 bases are a match to TRBD2. Germline loops: CDR1 SGHAT, CDR2 FQNNGV. The length of the CDR3 is 11 residues. Unmatched junction bases numbered 3, after V lost 2 bases and J lost 12 bases. For the CDR3, the DNA is TGTGCCAGCAGCTTAAGCGGGGATGAGTACTTC. As protein: CASSLSGDEYF.

The chain uses TRBV10-1 and TRBJ2-7, with TRBD2 matching 7 bases. Germline V gene lookup returns CDR1 WNHNN and CDR2 SYGVQD (reference sequence). Unmatched junction bases numbered 9, after V lost 3 bases and J lost 7 bases. The CDR3 covers 14 residues. The CDR3 sequence: CASSDTSSGEEQYV. The DNA for the CDR3 is TGCGCCAGCAGTGATACCTCGAGCGGGGAAGAGCAGTACGTC.

This chain joins TRBV4-3 and TRBJ1-3; D perhaps matches TRBD1 (5 bases). Trimming took off 0 bases at V and 2 bases at J, with 11 bases between the two ends. The CDR3 extends over 16 amino acids. CDR1 is LGHNA, CDR2 YSLEER, per germline. CDR3 residues: CASSQDNRLPGNTIYF. CDR3 sequence (DNA): TGCGCCAGCAGCCAAGACAACAGGCTACCTGGAAACACCATATATTTT.

V gene TRBV5-1 combines with J gene TRBJ2-1, with D maybe TRBD2 (5 bases). V was clipped by 4 bases and J by 7 bases, with 12 bases between them. The CDR3 is 13 amino acids. Germline V gene sequence: CDR1 SGHRS, CDR2 YFSETQ. CDR3 residues: CASSPGGRNEQFF. The CDR3 DNA is TGCGCCAGCAGCCCCGGAGGTCGTAATGAGCAGTTCTTC.

The chain combines TRBV11-2 with TRBJ2-7; the D gene is possibly TRBD2 (5 bases). Germline CDR1 SGHAT, CDR2 FQNNGV. V was shortened by 4 bases and J by 1 base, with 14 bases between the two germline ends. The CDR3 runs 15 residues. The DNA for the CDR3 is TGTGCCAGCAGCTCCGCCGGGGATGGTTCCTACGAGCAGTACTTC. It translates to CASSSAGDGSYEQYF.

V gene TRBV5-6 combines with J gene TRBJ2-2; D perhaps matches TRBD2 (5 bases). Between the trimmed V and J ends, which lost 4 bases and 4 bases, there was a span of 17 bases. The CDR3 covers 16 residues. CDR1 is SGHDT and CDR2 is YYEEEE in the germline V gene. CDR3 region: CASSEDKRRFTGELFF. In DNA form, the CDR3 reads TGTGCCAGCAGCGAAGACAAGCGGCGATTCACCGGGGAGCTGTTTTTT.

The rearrangement joins TRBV5-8 to TRBJ1-1, with unresolved D. Trimming stripped 3 bases from V and 5 bases from J, with 11 bases between. CDR1 is SGHTS, CDR2 YDEGEE, per germline. This CDR3 comprises 13 residues. CDR3 sequence reads: CASSSQVSTEAFF. The CDR3 DNA is TGTGCCAGCAGCTCTCAGGTTTCGACTGAAGCTTTCTTT. The whole variable domain, filled in from reference TRBV5-8 and TRBJ1-1, reads EAGVTQSPTHLIKTRGQQATLRCSPISGHTSVYWYQQALGLGLQFLLWYDEGEERNRGNFPPRFSGRQFPNYSSELNVNALELEDSALYLCASSSQVSTEAFFGQGTRLTVV.

V and J are TRBV6-5 and TRBJ1-6; TRBD1 agrees at 7 bases. Germline lookup yields CDR1 MNHEY and CDR2 SVGAGI. The CDR3 runs to 15 residues. V lost 6 bases and J lost 5; bases outside the gene matches: 7. The chain's CDR3 is CASSPRDRNNSPLHF. Written as DNA, the CDR3 is TGTGCCAGCAGCCCCCGGGACAGAAATAATTCACCCCTCCACTTT.

The rearrangement uses TRBV28 and TRBJ1-6; D unclear. V lost 7 bases to trimming and J lost 5 bases, with 15 bases between them. The germline V gene has CDR1 MDHEN and CDR2 SYDVKM. The CDR3 contains 15 residues. CDR3 protein: CASTPSRGDNSPLHF. The DNA for the CDR3 is TGTGCCAGCACCCCCTCGCGCGGGGATAATTCACCCCTCCACTTT.

The genes are TRBV3-1 (or the pseudogene TRBV3-2) and TRBJ2-7; D remains unclear. Germline CDR1 reads LGHDT; CDR2 reads YNNKEL (reference sequence). Trimming stripped 0 bases from V and 1 base from J, with 7 bases between. This CDR3 is 14 amino acids long. CDR3 DNA: TGTGCCAGCAGCCAAGATGTCTTTTCCTACGAGCAGTACTTC. It specifies CASSQDVFSYEQYF.

The genes are TRBV20-1 and TRBJ2-1; the match to TRBD2 covers 8 bases. J gave up 7 bases and V 3 bases, and 23 bases lay outside the gene matches. The CDR3 sequence is 19 residues long. Germline CDR1 reads DFQATT; CDR2 reads SNEGSKA (reference sequence). CDR3 nucleotide sequence: TGCAGTGCTAGTCCTATACCCGGGGCTAGCGGGCCACATCGGAATGAGCAGTTCTTC. Encoded protein: CSASPIPGASGPHRNEQFF.

The CDR3 bases are TGTGCCAGCAGTGACTACGGGACAGGGAATGAAAAACTGTTTTTT. It codes for CASSDYGTGNEKLFF. V and J are TRBV28 and TRBJ1-4; 9 nucleotides match TRBD1. There are 15 residues in the CDR3. Germline CDR1 and CDR2: MDHEN and SYDVKM. The ends lost 5 bases at V and 5 bases at J; junction bases unmatched: 6.

This rearrangement joins TRBV6-6 to TRBJ1-1; no definite D call. CDR3 length: 12 amino acids. The V gene lost 8 bases and the J gene lost 2 bases, with 9 bases spanning the gap. The germline V gene encodes CDR1 MNHNY and CDR2 SVGAGI (reference sequence). CDR3 sequence reads: CASHRGNTEAFF. The CDR3 bases are TGTGCCAGCCATCGGGGAAACACTGAAGCTTTCTTT.

This chain joins TRBV7-9 and TRBJ1-2, with 11 nucleotides matching TRBD1. This CDR3 has 14 amino acids. CDR1 and CDR2 from the germline V gene are SEHNR and FQNEAQ (reference sequence). Unmatched junction bases numbered 5, after V lost 7 bases and J lost 4 bases. The CDR3 loop is CASTGDRGVYGYTF. In DNA, the CDR3 is TGTGCCAGCACCGGGGACAGGGGGGTCTATGGCTACACCTTC.

In DNA form, the CDR3 reads TGTGCCAGCAGTCCAAGAAGCGGGAGGGGGGCAAATGAGCAGTTCTTC. Its translation is CASSPRSGRGANEQFF. The gene calls are TRBV11-3 and TRBJ2-1, with 10 bases that match TRBD2. The trim removed 6 bases at V and 7 bases at J, leaving 12 bases unmatched. CDR3 length: 16 residues. In germline, CDR1 is SGHNT, CDR2 YENEEA.

The chain uses TRBV19 and TRBJ1-6; 8 bases line up with TRBD1. Germline V CDR1 and CDR2: LNHDA, SQIVND (reference sequence). This CDR3 has 14 residues. The junction had 6 bases not matched to a gene; V was cut back by 7 bases and J by 7 bases. The CDR3 loop reads CASNAGGRNSPLHF. As DNA, the CDR3 is TGTGCCAGTAACGCAGGGGGCCGAAATTCACCCCTCCACTTT.

V gene TRBV5-4 combines with J gene TRBJ2-7; D is possibly TRBD1 (5 bases). The CDR3 totals 14 residues. The germline V gene encodes CDR1 SGHNT and CDR2 YYREEE (reference sequence). Trimming pared 4 bases from V and 0 bases from J, leaving 11 bases between. This CDR3 reads CASSKLTDSYEQYF. The CDR3 nucleotides are TGTGCCAGCAGCAAACTGACAGACTCCTACGAGCAGTACTTC.

This chain joins TRBV27 and TRBJ1-1; TRBD1 matches 8 bases. V lost 8 bases, J lost 7 bases, and 24 bases stayed unmatched. The CDR3 has 18 residues. Germline V gene lookup returns CDR1 MNHEY and CDR2 SMNVEV (reference sequence). This chain's CDR3 is CASLGPHAQQGGISEAFF. CDR3 in DNA: TGTGCCAGCCTGGGTCCCCACGCCCAACAGGGGGGAATCAGTGAAGCTTTCTTT.